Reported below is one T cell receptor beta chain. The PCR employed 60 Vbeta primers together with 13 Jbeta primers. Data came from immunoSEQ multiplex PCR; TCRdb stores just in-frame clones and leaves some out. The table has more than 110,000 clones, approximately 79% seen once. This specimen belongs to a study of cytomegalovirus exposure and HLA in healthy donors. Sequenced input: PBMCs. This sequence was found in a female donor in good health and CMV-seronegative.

The CDR3 region is CASSVVGRGSSYNEQFF. The CDR3 bases are TGTGCCAGCAGCGTAGTGGGGCGGGGAAGCTCCTACAATGAGCAGTTCTTC. The chain uses TRBV9 and TRBJ2-1; the D gene is possibly TRBD2 (6 bases). Per germline, CDR1 SGDLS and CDR2 YYNGEE. V was shortened by 0 bases and J by 0 bases, with 13 bases between the two germline ends. The CDR3 length is 17 residues.